This T cell receptor beta chain was sequenced for a study of immune evolution from preneoplasia to lung adenocarcinoma listed by TCRdb under 2021. Notes on the research overall: HLA loss of heterozygosity was found in 7% of AIS, 15% of MIA and 33% of ADC lesions, and in no AAH lesions. A total of around 52 patients contributed TCR sequencing data. According to the study, more than 95 samples went through TCR sequencing. The study combined immune gene expression, TCR sequencing and multiplex immunofluorescence to profile immune contexture across lung adenocarcinoma precursors and invasive adenocarcinoma. The sample size depended on which specimens were available, not on a prior power calculation. A total of some 51 patients with pulmonary nodules who underwent surgical resection were included in the overall cohort. Class I HLA alleles were inferred from exome data with POLYSOLVER, and allele-specific HLA loss was detected with LOHHLA. Resected precursor lesions (AAH, AIS, MIA) and invasive adenocarcinomas were compared with paired morphologically normal lung tissue. The immune data were integrated with whole exome sequencing and methylation data from the same cohort of nodules.

Patients underwent resection in Japan or China between about 2013 and 2017. The histologic diagnosis of each case was independently confirmed on H&E slides by two lung cancer pathologists. Premalignant or tumor cells were enriched for nucleic acid extraction by macro-dissection performed after pathologic assessment. The AllPrep DNA/RNA FFPE Kit was used to isolate DNA from FFPE tissue. General findings and caveats noted by the study authors: Clonality was highest in normal lung, while later-stage lesions appeared to show lower clonality but higher T cell density and diversity. The highest top T cell clone frequencies were observed in normal lung, and a progressive decrease in top T cell clone frequencies appeared to occur from AAH through AIS, MIA and invasive adenocarcinoma. The findings rested on association rather than direct causation, and larger cohorts with long-term follow-up and longitudinal biopsies were considered necessary. Because every patient came from Japan and China, how well the results apply to Western populations was uncertain. KRAS-mutant nodules showed the highest T cell clonality compared with EGFR-mutant or double wild-type lesions.

Worth noting for this clone: Its antigen is currently not known. No qualities accompany the bases; no much larger clone lies one base away.

From cysteine to phenylalanine, the CDR3 is 14 amino acids long. Of the read, only the CDR3 DNA is kept; its 42 bases are in frame from base 1. The germline V gene specifies SGHTA as CDR1 and FQGNSA as CDR2. Trimming costs V 3 bases and J 2 bases, and their ends lie 7 bases apart. The immunoSEQ hsTCRbeta Kit was used to sequence TCR beta CDR3 regions from DNA. The original methods were these. TCR sequencing data were analysed with the ImmunoSEQ Analyzer. T cell clonality was calculated on productive rearrangements as 1 minus Pielou's evenness. The inverse Simpson index, applied to productive templates, was used to measure T cell diversity. T cell density was TCR beta template counts normalized to usable DNA, estimated by amplifying and sequencing housekeeping genes. Two-sided Kruskal-Wallis tests were used to compare TCR metrics between histologic stages. Not all clones reach the TCRdb copy of this immuneACCESS table, which keeps in-frame sequences only. Checked studies attribute under half of the gap to unresolved V genes and leave the rest unexplained. V, J and clone size are taken as reported in that table, and D and trimming were inferred from the DNA itself. The sample has around 3,900 clones on record, around 76% of them singletons. The ten largest clones represent more than 13% of the sample.

The chain was built from TRBV7-2 and TRBJ2-2; the D region possibly corresponds to TRBD2 (5 bases align). The sequence was collected from a person aged 70 to 85 with invasive lung adenocarcinoma. Some clones in this sample may be carry-over from other donors' samples. The sample taken for sequencing was FFPE invasive lung adenocarcinoma tissue. The sample's cell subset or site, from its label and the paper: frankly invasive lung adenocarcinoma (ADC). For the CDR3, the sequence is CASSLGRNTGELFF. DNA sequence: TGTGCCAGCAGCTTGGGGAGAAACACCGGGGAGCTGTTTTTT. Beyond the CDR3, the reference TRBV7-2 and TRBJ2-2 genes provide the residues; the full variable domain reads: GAGVSQSPSNKVTEKGKDVELRCDPISGHTALYWYRQSLGQGLEFLIYFQGNSAPDKSGLPSDRFSAERTGGSVSTLTIQRTQQEDSAVYLCASSLGRNTGELFFGEGSRLTVL.